This is a list of T cell receptor beta chains from one sample in a study of post-analysis software for immune sequencing data. TCRdb recomputed calls from the PCR reads with MiXCR, one row per CDR3 protein. The data show a few hundred thousand distinct CDR3 sequences, with 35% to 45% seen just once and about 7.6% held by the top ten. Sequencing input: blood. The receptors were gathered from a girl aged 2-10 years with multiple sclerosis. The CDR3 runs from the conserved cysteine through the conserved F or W. A D gene is named only where the DNA matches it firmly. Only part of the rows carry a size: once, few, many, or a class if the clone is expanded.

>TRBD1|TRBV29-1|few|TRBJ1-2
TGCAGCGGCGACAGGGACTATGGCTACACCTTC
CSGDRDYGYTF
>NA|TRBV27|NA|TRBJ2-1
TGTGCCAGCAGCGAAAACAATGAGCAGTTCTTC
CASSENNEQFF
>NA|TRBV6-5|NA|TRBJ1-2
TGTGCCAGCAGTAGTGGAATACAGGGTTATGGCTACACCTTC
CASSSGIQGYGYTF
>TRBD2|TRBV28|NA|TRBJ2-5
TGTGCCGGGGGGAGCGGGGCGCAAGAGACCCAGTACTTC
CAGGSGAQETQYF
>TRBD1|TRBV7-9|NA|TRBJ1-5
TGTGCCAGCAGCGTAACTGGACAGGGGAATCAGCCCCAGCATTTT
CASSVTGQGNQPQHF
>TRBD1|TRBV29-1|few|TRBJ2-3
TGCAGCGTTGAAGATCCGGGACAGGGGGCCTCAGATACGCAGTATTTT
CSVEDPGQGASDTQYF
>TRBD2|TRBV6-5|NA|TRBJ2-7
TGTGCCAGCAGTTACGAGGCGGGAGCCTCCTACGAGCAGTACTTC
CASSYEAGASYEQYF
>NA|TRBV7-2|few|TRBJ2-5
TGTGCCAGCAGCGAACAGGATCAAGAGACCCAGTACTTC
CASSEQDQETQYF
>NA|TRBV18|NA|TRBJ2-7
TGTGCCAGCTCACCGCCGGTAACAACCTACGAGCAGTACTTC
CASSPPVTTYEQYF
>NA|TRBV7-2|few|TRBJ1-5
TGTGCCAGCAGCTTAGGGGGACCGAGCAATCAGCCCCAGCATTTT
CASSLGGPSNQPQHF
>NA|TRBV27|NA|TRBJ1-4
TGTGCCAGCAGTTTTACCGGACGGCCCTCTAATGAAAAACTGTTTTTT
CASSFTGRPSNEKLFF
>TRBD2|TRBV12-3/TRBV12-4|NA|TRBJ2-5
TGTGCCAGCAGTTTCACTAGCGGGGATGAGACCCAGTACTTC
CASSFTSGDETQYF
>TRBD2|TRBV28|few|TRBJ2-7
TGTGCCAGCAGTTTAGGCTTGGGACTAGCGGAAGACTACGAGCAGTACTTC
CASSLGLGLAEDYEQYF
>TRBD1|TRBV6-6|few|TRBJ2-7
TGTGCCAGCAGTTACCCACAGGGGGCCTCCTACGAGCAGTACTTC
CASSYPQGASYEQYF
>TRBD1|TRBV7-2|few|TRBJ1-4
TGTGCCAGCAGCGTACAGGGGAACATTAATGAAAAACTGTTTTTT
CASSVQGNINEKLFF
>NA|TRBV9|few|TRBJ1-1
TGTGCCAGCAGCGCCCAAGGGCGGTACACTGAAGCTTTCTTT
CASSAQGRYTEAFF
>NA|TRBV10-2|NA|TRBJ1-5
TGCGCCAGCAGTGAGGGTAGGTTGTATAGCAATCAGCCCCAGCATTTT
CASSEGRLYSNQPQHF
>TRBD2|TRBV28|NA|TRBJ2-3
TGTGCCAGCAGCGGCCCTAGCGGGGGGACAGATACGCAGTATTTT
CASSGPSGGTDTQYF
>NA|TRBV7-9|NA|TRBJ2-5
TGTGCCAGCAGCTTTTTTATTGACCAAGGGGAGACCCAGTACTTC
CASSFFIDQGETQYF
>TRBD1|TRBV29-1|NA|TRBJ2-1
TGCAGCGTTGAAGTTCACGGACAGGGGTGGGATTCCTACAATGAGCAGTTCTTC
CSVEVHGQGWDSYNEQFF
>TRBD2|TRBV12-3/TRBV12-4|once|TRBJ2-2
TGTGCCAGCGCCGGGACTAGCGGGGGGTCCGGGGAGCTGTTTTTT
CASAGTSGGSGELFF
>NA|TRBV20-1|few|TRBJ1-5
TGCAGTGGGAGGCAGGGGAGTTGGCCCCAGCATTTT
CSGRQGSWPQHF
>TRBD2|TRBV5-1|few|TRBJ2-7
TGCGCCAGCAGCTTGGCTAGCGGGGGAGCCTACGAGCAGTACTTC
CASSLASGGAYEQYF
>NA|TRBV7-2|NA|TRBJ2-1
TGTGCCAGCAGCCTATACGGTGGTGAGCAGTTCTTC
CASSLYGGEQFF
>NA|TRBV2|NA|TRBJ1-2
TGTGCCAGCAGTCCGGACCCCGGGGGTGGCTACACCTTC
CASSPDPGGGYTF
>NA|TRBV29-1|NA|TRBJ1-5
TGCAGCGTTGCGGTGGGACATACTGGGGGGCCCCAGCATTTT
CSVAVGHTGGPQHF
>NA|TRBV6-2/TRBV6-3|NA|TRBJ2-7
TGTGCCAGCAGAGGGACCACCTCCGACTACGAGCAGTACTTC
CASRGTTSDYEQYF
>NA|TRBV13|few|TRBJ2-3
TGTGCCAGCAGCCCGGGGCGGATCACAGATACGCAGTATTTT
CASSPGRITDTQYF
>NA|TRBV5-1|NA|TRBJ2-3
TGCGCCAGCAGCCGGAACCCAACGGAACTCACAGATACGCAGTATTTT
CASSRNPTELTDTQYF